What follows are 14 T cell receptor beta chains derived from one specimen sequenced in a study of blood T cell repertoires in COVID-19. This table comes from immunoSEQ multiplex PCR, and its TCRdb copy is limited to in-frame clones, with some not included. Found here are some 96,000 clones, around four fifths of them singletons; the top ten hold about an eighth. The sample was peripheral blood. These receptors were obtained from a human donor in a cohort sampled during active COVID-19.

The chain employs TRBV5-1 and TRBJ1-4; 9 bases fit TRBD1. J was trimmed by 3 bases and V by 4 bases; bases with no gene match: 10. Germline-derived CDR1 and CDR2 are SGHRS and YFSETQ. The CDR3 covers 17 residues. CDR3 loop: CASSTGQGYSANEKLFF. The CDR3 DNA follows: TGCGCCAGCAGCACGGGACAGGGTTATTCGGCTAATGAAAAACTGTTTTTT. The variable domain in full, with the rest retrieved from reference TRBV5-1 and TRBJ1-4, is KAGVTQTPRYLIKTRGQQVTLSCSPISGHRSVSWYQQTPGQGLQFLFEYFSETQRNKGNFPGRFSGRQFSNSRSEMNVSTLELGDSALYLCASSTGQGYSANEKLFFGSGTQLSVL.

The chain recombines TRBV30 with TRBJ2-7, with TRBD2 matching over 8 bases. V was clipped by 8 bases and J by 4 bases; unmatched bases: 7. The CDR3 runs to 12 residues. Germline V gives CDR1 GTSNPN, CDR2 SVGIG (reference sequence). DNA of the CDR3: TGTGCCGCTTTCCGCGGGGGGTACGAGCAGTACTTC. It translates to CAAFRGGYEQYF.

As DNA, the CDR3 is TGCGCCAGCAGCTTGGGTGGGGCTGGGGCCTATGGCTACACCTTC. Amino acid sequence: CASSLGGAGAYGYTF. The genes are TRBV5-1 and TRBJ1-2; TRBD1 might be the D (5 bases). Germline V CDR1 and CDR2: SGHRS, YFSETQ. The CDR3 spans 15 residues. The V gene lost 0 bases and the J gene lost 4 bases, with 13 bases spanning the gap. Based on the CDR3 plus reference TRBV5-1 and TRBJ1-2, the full variable domain is KAGVTQTPRYLIKTRGQQVTLSCSPISGHRSVSWYQQTPGQGLQFLFEYFSETQRNKGNFPGRFSGRQFSNSRSEMNVSTLELGDSALYLCASSLGGAGAYGYTFGSGTRLTVV.

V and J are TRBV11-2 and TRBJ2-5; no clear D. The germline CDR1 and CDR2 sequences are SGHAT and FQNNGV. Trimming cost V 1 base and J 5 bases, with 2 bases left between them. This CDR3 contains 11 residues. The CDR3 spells CASSLAETQYF. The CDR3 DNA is TGTGCCAGCAGCTTAGCTGAGACCCAGTACTTC.

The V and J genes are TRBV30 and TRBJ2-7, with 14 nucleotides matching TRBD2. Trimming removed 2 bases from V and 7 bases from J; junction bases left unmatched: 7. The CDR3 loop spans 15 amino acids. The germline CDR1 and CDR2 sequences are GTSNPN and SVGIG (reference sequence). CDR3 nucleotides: TGTGCCTGGAGTACGGGACTAGCGGGAGTAGGGGAGCAGTACTTC. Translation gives CAWSTGLAGVGEQYF.

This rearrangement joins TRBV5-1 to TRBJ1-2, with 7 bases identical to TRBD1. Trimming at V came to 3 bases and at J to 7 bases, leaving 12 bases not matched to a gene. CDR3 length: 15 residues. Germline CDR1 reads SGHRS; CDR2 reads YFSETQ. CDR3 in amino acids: CASSWGSGQVGGYTF. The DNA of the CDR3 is TGCGCCAGCAGCTGGGGCTCAGGACAGGTCGGTGGCTACACCTTC.

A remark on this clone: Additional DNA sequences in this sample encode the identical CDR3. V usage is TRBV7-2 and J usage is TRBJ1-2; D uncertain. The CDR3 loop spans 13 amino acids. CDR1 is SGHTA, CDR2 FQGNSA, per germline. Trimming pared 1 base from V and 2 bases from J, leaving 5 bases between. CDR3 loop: CASSLDSNYGYTF. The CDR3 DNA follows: TGTGCCAGCAGCTTAGACTCAAACTATGGCTACACCTTC. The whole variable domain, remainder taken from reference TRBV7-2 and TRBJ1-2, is GAGVSQSPSNKVTEKGKDVELRCDPISGHTALYWYRQSLGQGLEFLIYFQGNSAPDKSGLPSDRFSAERTGGSVSTLTIQRTQQEDSAVYLCASSLDSNYGYTFGSGTRLTVV.

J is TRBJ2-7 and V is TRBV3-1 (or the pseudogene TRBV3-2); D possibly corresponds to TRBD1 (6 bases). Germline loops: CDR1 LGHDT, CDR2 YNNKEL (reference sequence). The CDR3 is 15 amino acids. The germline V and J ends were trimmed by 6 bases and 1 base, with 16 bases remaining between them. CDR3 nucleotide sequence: TGTGCCAGCAGTCCCGTTTCGACAGGTTCCTACGAGCAGTACTTC. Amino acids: CASSPVSTGSYEQYF.

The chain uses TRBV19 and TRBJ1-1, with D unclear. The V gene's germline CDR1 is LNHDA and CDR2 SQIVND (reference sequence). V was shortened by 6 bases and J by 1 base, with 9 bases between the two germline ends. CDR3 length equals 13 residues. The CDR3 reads CASSTAQNTEAFF. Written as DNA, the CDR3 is TGTGCCAGTAGCACAGCACAGAACACTGAAGCTTTCTTT.

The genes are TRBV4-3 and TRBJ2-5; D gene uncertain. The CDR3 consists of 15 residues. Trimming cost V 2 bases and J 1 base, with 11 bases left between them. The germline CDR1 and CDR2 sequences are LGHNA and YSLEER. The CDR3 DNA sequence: TGCGCCAGCAGCCAATTTCGACTGTCCCAAGAGACCCAGTACTTC. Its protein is CASSQFRLSQETQYF.

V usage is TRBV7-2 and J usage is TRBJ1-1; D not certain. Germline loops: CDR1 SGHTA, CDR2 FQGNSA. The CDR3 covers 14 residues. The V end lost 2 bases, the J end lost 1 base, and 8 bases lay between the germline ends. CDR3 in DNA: TGTGCCAGCAGCTTAATTGGCCGGAACACTGAAGCTTTCTTT. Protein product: CASSLIGRNTEAFF.

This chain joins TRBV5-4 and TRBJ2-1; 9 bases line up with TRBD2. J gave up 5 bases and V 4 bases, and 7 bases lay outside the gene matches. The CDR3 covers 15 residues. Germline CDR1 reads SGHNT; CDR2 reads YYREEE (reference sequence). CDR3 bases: TGTGCCAGCAGCCCAGCGGGGGGAATTCACAATGAGCAGTTCTTC. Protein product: CASSPAGGIHNEQFF.

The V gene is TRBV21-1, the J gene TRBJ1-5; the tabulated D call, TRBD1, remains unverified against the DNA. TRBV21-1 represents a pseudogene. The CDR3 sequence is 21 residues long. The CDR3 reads CASSTVTGTDLKETGNQPQHF. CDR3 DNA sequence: TGTGCCAGCAGCACAGTTACCGGGACAGACCTCAAGGAAACCGGCAATCAGCCCCAGCATTTT.

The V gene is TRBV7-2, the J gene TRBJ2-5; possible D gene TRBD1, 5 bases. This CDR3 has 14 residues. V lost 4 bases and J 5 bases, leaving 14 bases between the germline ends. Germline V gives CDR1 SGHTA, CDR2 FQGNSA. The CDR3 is CASSWGRVGETQYF. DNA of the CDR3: TGTGCCAGCAGCTGGGGCCGGGTCGGGGAGACCCAGTACTTC.